Detailed here is one T cell receptor (beta chain). Its specificity is unknown. The investigators amplified TCR beta CDR3 regions from RNA transcripts. The HTBI primer set was used in a first-round RT-PCR of the TCR CDR3. TCRdb analysed the multiplex PCR reads with MiXCR anew, one entry per CDR3 protein. This table has a few hundred thousand distinct CDR3 sequences, 46% appearing once. The sample originates from a study of T cells in Graves' hyperthyroidism and ophthalmopathy. Patients showing uncontrolled infection, other autoimmune disease, pregnancy or lactation were ineligible. Together with thyroid ultrasound, orbital computed tomography, serum thyroxine and TRAb, clinical symptoms were used for diagnoses. General study findings and limits: Blood also held most thyroid clonotypes expanded beyond 0.001. Model output signaled ophthalmopathy a median roughly 6 months ahead of onset.

Sequenced input: peripheral blood or thyroid tissue (not recorded which). The sequence was collected from an adult woman with Graves' disease, either hyperthyroidism or ophthalmopathy (not recorded which).

The CDR3 spells CASSPWGWDRSLMNTEAFF. In DNA, the CDR3 is TGTGCCAGCAGCCCATGGGGGTGGGACAGGTCCCTTATGAACACTGAAGCTTTCTTT. J is TRBJ1-1 and V is TRBV4-2; 8 bases map to TRBD1. V trimming: 4 bases; J trimming: 0 bases; junction bases outside the gene matches: 16. This CDR3 contains 19 residues. The V gene's germline CDR1 is LGHNA and CDR2 YNFKEQ.